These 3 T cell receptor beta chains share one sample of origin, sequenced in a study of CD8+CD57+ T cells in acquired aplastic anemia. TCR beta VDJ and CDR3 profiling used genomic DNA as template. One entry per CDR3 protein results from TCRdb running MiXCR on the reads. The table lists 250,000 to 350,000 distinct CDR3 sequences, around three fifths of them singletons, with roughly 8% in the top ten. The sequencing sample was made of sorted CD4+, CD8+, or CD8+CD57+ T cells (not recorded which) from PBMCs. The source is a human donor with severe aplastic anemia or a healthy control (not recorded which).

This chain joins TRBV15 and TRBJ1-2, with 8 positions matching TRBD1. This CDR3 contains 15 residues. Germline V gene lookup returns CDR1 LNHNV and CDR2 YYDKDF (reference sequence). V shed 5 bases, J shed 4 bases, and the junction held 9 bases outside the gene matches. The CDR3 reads CATSLSVTGGYGYTF. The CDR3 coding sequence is TGTGCCACCAGCCTCTCAGTTACAGGGGGCTATGGCTACACCTTC. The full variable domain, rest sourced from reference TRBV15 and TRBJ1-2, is DAMVIQNPRYQVTQFGKPVTLSCSQTLNHNVMYWYQQKSSQAPKLLFHYYDKDFNNEADTPDNFQSRRPNTSFCFLDIRSPGLGDTAMYLCATSLSVTGGYGYTFGSGTRLTVV.

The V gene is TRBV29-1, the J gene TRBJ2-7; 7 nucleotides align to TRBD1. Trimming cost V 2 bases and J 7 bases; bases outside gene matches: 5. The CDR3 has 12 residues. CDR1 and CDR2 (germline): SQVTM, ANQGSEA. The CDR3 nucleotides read TGCAGCGTTGAACAGGGGGTGCGAGAGCAGTACTTC. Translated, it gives CSVEQGVREQYF.

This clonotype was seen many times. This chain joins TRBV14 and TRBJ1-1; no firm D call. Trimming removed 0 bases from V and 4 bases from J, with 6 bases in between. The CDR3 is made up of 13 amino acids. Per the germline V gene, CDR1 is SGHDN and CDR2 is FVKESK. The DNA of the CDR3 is TGTGCCAGCAGCCAAGAGGGATTCACTGAAGCTTTCTTT. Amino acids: CASSQEGFTEAFF.